Detailed here is one T cell receptor beta chain. The sample comes from a study of blood T cell repertoires in COVID-19. The protocol was immunoSEQ multiplex PCR, while the TCRdb copy is restricted to in-frame clones and leaves out a portion. Of about 200,000 clones in the sample, roughly 83% were seen once. J was trimmed by 6 bases and V by 0 bases; bases with no gene match: 11. Per the germline V gene, CDR1 is LGHNA and CDR2 is YSLEER. The CDR3 runs to 17 residues. The rearrangement joins TRBV4-3 to TRBJ2-1, with 7 positions matching TRBD2. The sequence came from a middle-aged man with acute COVID-19. Sequencing was carried out using PBMCs or T cells enriched from blood (not recorded which). The DNA for the CDR3 is TGCGCCAGCAGCCAAGATTTAGGCGGGAGAGGCCGCAATGAGCAGTTCTTC. This encodes CASSQDLGGRGRNEQFF.